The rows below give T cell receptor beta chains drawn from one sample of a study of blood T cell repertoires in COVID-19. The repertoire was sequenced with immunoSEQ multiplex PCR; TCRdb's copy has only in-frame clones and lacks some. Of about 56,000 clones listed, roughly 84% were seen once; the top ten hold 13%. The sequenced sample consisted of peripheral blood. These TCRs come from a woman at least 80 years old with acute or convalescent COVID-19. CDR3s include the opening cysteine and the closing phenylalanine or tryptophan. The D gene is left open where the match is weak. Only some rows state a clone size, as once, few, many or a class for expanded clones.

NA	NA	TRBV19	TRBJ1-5	CASSIGLQPQHF	TGTGCCAGTAGTATCGGTCTCCAGCCCCAGCATTTT
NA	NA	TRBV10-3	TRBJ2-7	CAISEEVSPYEQYF	TGTGCCATCAGTGAGGAGGTCAGCCCCTACGAGCAGTACTTC
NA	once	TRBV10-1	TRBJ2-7	CASSESHLVEPPPYEQYF	TGCGCCAGCAGTGAGTCCCATTTAGTGGAGCCCCCCCCCTACGAGCAGTACTTC
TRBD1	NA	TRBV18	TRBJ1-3	CASSPGQVSGNTIYF	TGTGCCAGCTCACCTGGACAGGTCTCTGGAAACACCATATATTTT
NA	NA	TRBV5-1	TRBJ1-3	CASSLLTGNTIYF	TGCGCCAGCAGCCTCCTTACTGGAAACACCATATATTTT
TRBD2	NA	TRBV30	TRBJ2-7	CAWSDPGGRREQYF	TGTGCCTGGAGCGATCCCGGGGGGAGGCGCGAGCAGTACTTC
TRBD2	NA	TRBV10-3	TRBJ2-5	CAISEGGGKETQYF	TGTGCCATCAGTGAGGGGGGGGGTAAGGAGACCCAGTACTTC
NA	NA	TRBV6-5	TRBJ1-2	CASTPGQPYGYTF	TGTGCCAGCACCCCGGGACAACCCTATGGCTACACCTTC
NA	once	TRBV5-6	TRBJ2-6	CASSLAGTGANVLTF	TGTGCCAGCAGCTTGGCCGGGACAGGGGCCAACGTCCTGACTTTC
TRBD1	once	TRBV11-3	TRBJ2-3	CASSSGQVTDTQYF	TGTGCCAGCAGCTCGGGACAGGTAACAGATACGCAGTATTTT
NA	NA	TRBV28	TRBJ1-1	CASGGSYTEAFF	TGTGCCAGCGGGGGCAGCTACACTGAAGCTTTCTTT
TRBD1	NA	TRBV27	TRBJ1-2	CASTRRPGQGRGGYTF	TGTGCCAGCACCAGACGCCCGGGACAGGGGAGAGGCGGCTACACCTTC
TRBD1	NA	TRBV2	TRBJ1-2	CASRETGTYGYTF	TGTGCCAGCAGAGAGACAGGGACCTATGGCTACACCTTC
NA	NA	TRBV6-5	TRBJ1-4	CASSYPGEGGEKLFF	TGTGCCAGCAGTTACCCCGGTGAAGGAGGTGAAAAACTGTTTTTT
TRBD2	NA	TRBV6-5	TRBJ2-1	CASMSGGVDNEQFF	TGTGCCAGCATGAGTGGGGGGGTCGACAATGAGCAGTTCTTC
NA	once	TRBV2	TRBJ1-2	CASSTTGTGGYTF	TGTGCCAGCAGTACTACAGGAACTGGTGGCTACACCTTC
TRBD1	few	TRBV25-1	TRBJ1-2	CASSEYLGTGYGYTF	TGTGCCAGCAGTGAATATCTGGGGACAGGCTATGGCTACACCTTC
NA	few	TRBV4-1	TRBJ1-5	CASSQDTLTLSAQHF	TGCGCCAGCAGCCAAGATACTCTCACTCTCTCGGCCCAGCATTTT
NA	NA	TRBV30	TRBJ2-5	CAWSSRAQETQYF	TGTGCCTGGAGTTCCAGGGCCCAAGAGACCCAGTACTTC
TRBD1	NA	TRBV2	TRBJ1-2	CASSEAVWTGDGYTF	TGTGCCAGCAGTGAAGCGGTTTGGACAGGGGATGGCTACACCTTC
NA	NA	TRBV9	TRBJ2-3	CASNPAGRTDTQYF	TGTGCCAGCAACCCTGCGGGGCGCACAGATACGCAGTATTTT
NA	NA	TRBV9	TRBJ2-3	CASSVGRGLTDTQYF	TGTGCCAGCAGCGTAGGACGGGGACTCACAGATACGCAGTATTTT
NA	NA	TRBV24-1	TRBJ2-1	CATGQRDKFYNEQFF	TGTGCCACCGGACAACGGGACAAATTCTACAATGAGCAGTTCTTC
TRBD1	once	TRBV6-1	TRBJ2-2	CASSKGQGNTGELFF	TGTGCCAGCAGTAAGGGACAGGGCAACACCGGGGAGCTGTTTTTT
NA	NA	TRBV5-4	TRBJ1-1	CASSAGTAWGNTEAFF	TGTGCCAGCAGCGCGGGGACCGCCTGGGGGAACACTGAAGCTTTCTTT
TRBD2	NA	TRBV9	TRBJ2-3	CASSVALAEYTDTQYF	TGTGCCAGCAGCGTAGCTCTAGCGGAGTACACAGATACGCAGTATTTT
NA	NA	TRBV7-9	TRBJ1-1	CASRRTVDTEAFF	TGTGCCAGCAGGAGGACAGTGGACACTGAAGCTTTCTTT
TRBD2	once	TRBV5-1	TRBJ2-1	CASSWGLAGDSYNEQFF	TGCGCCAGCAGCTGGGGACTAGCGGGGGATTCCTACAATGAGCAGTTCTTC
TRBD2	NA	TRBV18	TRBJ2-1	CASSPQKLLAGDNEQFF	TGTGCCAGCTCACCTCAAAAACTACTAGCGGGGGACAATGAGCAGTTCTTC
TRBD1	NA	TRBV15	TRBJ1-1	CATSRADRAFF	TGTGCCACCAGCAGAGCGGACAGGGCTTTCTTT
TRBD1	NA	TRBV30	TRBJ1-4	CAWSGQVNEKLFF	TGTGCCTGGAGCGGACAGGTTAATGAAAAACTGTTTTTT
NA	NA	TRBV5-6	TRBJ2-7	CASSSAGNLGGGFIYEQYF	TGTGCCAGCAGCTCGGCGGGTAACTTGGGCGGGGGCTTTATCTACGAGCAGTACTTC
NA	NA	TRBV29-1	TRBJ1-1	CSVVGTPGDFGEAFF	TGCAGCGTTGTTGGGACACCCGGAGACTTCGGGGAAGCTTTCTTT
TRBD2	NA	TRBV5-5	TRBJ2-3	CASSRRTSGDTQYF	TGTGCCAGCAGCCGTCGGACTAGCGGGGATACGCAGTATTTT
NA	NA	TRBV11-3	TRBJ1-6	CASSFPGDSPLHF	TGTGCCAGCAGCTTTCCAGGGGATTCACCCCTCCACTTT
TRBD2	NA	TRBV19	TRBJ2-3	CASRRTSGGSTDTQYF	TGTGCCAGTCGTAGAACTAGCGGGGGAAGCACAGATACGCAGTATTTT
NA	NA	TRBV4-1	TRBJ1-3	CASSQGSAFGGGNTIYF	TGCGCCAGCAGCCAGGGCAGCGCGTTTGGAGGGGGAAACACCATATATTTT
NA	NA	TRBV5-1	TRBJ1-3	CASSQGHSGGNTIYF	TGCGCCAGCAGCCAAGGACACTCTGGTGGAAACACCATATATTTT
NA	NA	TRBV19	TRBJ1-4	CASRWQGGEKLFF	TGTGCCAGTAGATGGCAGGGTGGTGAAAAACTGTTTTTT
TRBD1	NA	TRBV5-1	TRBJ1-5	CASSLGGTGGKQPQHF	TGCGCCAGCAGCTTGGGCGGGACAGGGGGTAAACAGCCCCAGCATTTT
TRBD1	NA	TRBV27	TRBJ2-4	CASSLTGGSIQYF	TGTGCCAGCAGCTTAACAGGGGGAAGCATTCAGTACTTC
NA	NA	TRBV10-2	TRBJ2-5	CASSAGGLGETQYF	TGCGCCAGCAGTGCGGGGGGCTTGGGAGAGACCCAGTACTTC
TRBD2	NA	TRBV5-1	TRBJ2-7	CASSSLAGGRYEQYF	TGCGCCAGCAGCTCTTTAGCGGGGGGGCGTTACGAGCAGTACTTC
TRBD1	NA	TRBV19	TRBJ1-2	CASSIDPQGNYGYTF	TGTGCCAGTAGTATAGACCCACAGGGGAACTATGGCTACACCTTC
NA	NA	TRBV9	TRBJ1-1	CASSGRGGTEAFF	TGTGCCAGCAGCGGGAGGGGGGGCACTGAAGCTTTCTTT
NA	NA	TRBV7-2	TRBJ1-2	CASSPGDVGYGYTF	TGTGCCAGCAGCCCAGGGGACGTGGGCTATGGCTACACCTTC
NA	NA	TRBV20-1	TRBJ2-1	CSVDRQGGQFF	TGCAGTGTCGACCGGCAGGGCGGGCAGTTCTTC
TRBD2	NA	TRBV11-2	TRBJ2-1	CASSLQRGGRYEQFF	TGTGCCAGCAGCTTGCAGCGGGGGGGTCGGTATGAGCAGTTCTTC
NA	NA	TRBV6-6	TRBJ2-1	CASSLKSRFSYNEQFF	TGTGCCAGCAGCCTGAAGAGTCGGTTCTCCTACAATGAGCAGTTCTTC
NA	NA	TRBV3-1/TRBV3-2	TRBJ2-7	CASSHSGVGNEQYF	TGTGCCAGCAGCCATTCAGGGGTCGGGAACGAGCAGTACTTC
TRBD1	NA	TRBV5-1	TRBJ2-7	CASSFGTGPYEQYF	TGCGCCAGCAGCTTTGGGACAGGGCCCTACGAGCAGTACTTC
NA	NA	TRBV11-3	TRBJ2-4	CASSLDTGPVSKNIQYF	TGTGCCAGCAGCCTGGACACAGGGCCCGTAAGCAAAAACATTCAGTACTTC
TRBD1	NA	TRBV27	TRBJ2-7	CASRPRDRGLDEQYF	TGTGCCAGCAGGCCACGGGACAGGGGGCTCGACGAGCAGTACTTC
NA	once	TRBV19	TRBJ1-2	CASTLSPRADYGYTF	TGTGCCAGTACCCTATCCCCCAGGGCCGACTATGGCTACACCTTC
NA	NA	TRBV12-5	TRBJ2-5	CASGNQGLYQETQYF	TGTGCTAGTGGTAACCAGGGGCTGTACCAAGAGACCCAGTACTTC